Following are 4 T cell receptor beta chains from one sample sequenced in a study of shared clonotypes between healthy human individuals. The method was immunoSEQ multiplex PCR; TCRdb's version includes in-frame clones alone and lacks a portion of them. Of around 2,000,000 clones detected, about 95% appear once; the ten largest clones hold more than 0.1%. Sequencing used naive CD4+ T cells sorted from blood. Subset described: CD45RA+ positively selected. All receptors derive from a man between 18 and 35 years old in good health.

This chain connects TRBV6-1 to TRBJ2-7; TRBD2 is a possible D gene (6 bases). The length of the CDR3 is 14 residues. The V end was cut by 2 bases, the J end by 2 bases, with 10 bases between. Germline-derived CDR1 and CDR2 are MNHNS and SASEGT. CDR3 residues: CASSESSAAYEQYF. Written as DNA, the CDR3 is TGTGCCAGCAGTGAATCTAGCGCCGCCTACGAGCAGTACTTC.

The V call is TRBV5-4, the J call TRBJ2-7; 7 bases map to TRBD1. Germline values: CDR1 SGHNT, CDR2 YYREEE (reference sequence). Trimming at V came to 0 bases and at J to 4 bases, leaving 7 bases not matched to a gene. The CDR3 runs 15 residues. The CDR3 coding sequence is TGTGCCAGCAGCTTGGGAGTAGGGGGCAAGTACGAGCAGTACTTC. Its translation: CASSLGVGGKYEQYF.

The chain recombines TRBV25-1 with TRBJ1-3; a possible D gene is TRBD1 (5 bases). The germline V gene has CDR1 MGHDK and CDR2 SYGVNS. The V end lost 4 bases, the J end lost 4 bases, and 17 bases lay between the germline ends. The CDR3 has 16 residues. The CDR3 nucleotides read TGTGCCAGCAGTGTCCACACTCAGGGTAGGGGAAACACCATATATTTT. Amino acid sequence: CASSVHTQGRGNTIYF.

The rearrangement uses TRBV7-9 and TRBJ2-7; 7 bases match TRBD2. The CDR3 consists of 11 residues. Per germline, CDR1 SEHNR and CDR2 FQNEAQ (reference sequence). Trimming at V came to 7 bases and at J to 7 bases, leaving 4 bases not matched to a gene. CDR3 DNA: TGTGCCAGCACCTCGGGGGGAGAGCAGTACTTC. This encodes CASTSGGEQYF. Drawing the rest from reference TRBV7-9 and TRBJ2-7, the complete variable domain is DTGVSQNPRHKITKRGQNVTFRCDPISEHNRLYWYRQTLGQGPEFLTYFQNEAQLEKSRLLSDRFSAERPKGSFSTLEIQRTEQGDSAMYLCASTSGGEQYFGPGTRLTVT.